This TCR beta chain was found in a study of T cells in Graves' hyperthyroidism and ophthalmopathy. There were TCR beta CDR3 regions amplified from RNA transcripts. A first-round RT-PCR of the TCR CDR3 used the HTBI primer set. MiXCR, applied by TCRdb to the multiplex PCR reads, yields one record per CDR3 protein. Counted here are around 350,000 distinct CDR3 sequences, 25% occurring once; the ten biggest clones make up 70% to 75%. V lost 4 bases and J lost 3; bases outside the gene matches: 9. The germline CDR1 and CDR2 sequences are SNHLY and FYNNEI. This CDR3 is 16 amino acids long. This sequence joins TRBV2 and TRBJ2-1; 7 bases are a match to TRBD2. The sample consisted of blood. This TCR was sampled from a man aged 50-60 years with Graves' hyperthyroidism. CDR3 protein: CASSGYSRELYNEQFF. CDR3 DNA sequence: TGTGCCAGCAGTGGGTACTCGCGGGAGCTCTACAATGAGCAGTTCTTC. The full variable domain, its missing parts supplied by reference TRBV2 and TRBJ2-1, is EPEVTQTPSHQVTQMGQEVILRCVPISNHLYFYWYRQILGQKVEFLVSFYNNEISEKSEIFDDQFSVERPDGSNFTLKIRSTKLEDSAMYFCASSGYSRELYNEQFFGPGTRLTVL.